Listed below are T cell receptor beta chains from one sample, sequenced in a study of blood T cell repertoires in COVID-19. Data came from immunoSEQ multiplex PCR; TCRdb stores just in-frame clones and leaves some out. The repertoire has some 50,000 clones, about 82% of them found once; the top ten carry over 2%. The sample taken for sequencing was peripheral blood. Receptors originate from a woman between 55 and 75 years old with acute or convalescent COVID-19. CDR3s include the opening cysteine and the closing phenylalanine or tryptophan. The order of the fields is V gene, clone size, D gene, J gene, CDR3 protein, CDR3 DNA. D genes are given only for firm matches. Clone size, where shown, is once, few, many, or a class for clones that have expanded.

V gene: TRBV13
clone size: few
D gene: TRBD1
J gene: TRBJ1-6
CDR3 protein: CASSFRQGNSPLHF
CDR3 DNA: TGTGCCAGCAGCTTTCGACAGGGGAATTCACCCCTCCACTTT

V gene: TRBV7-9
clone size: NA
D gene: TRBD1
J gene: TRBJ1-2
CDR3 protein: CASSSDRGGYGYTF
CDR3 DNA: TGTGCCAGCAGCTCGGACAGGGGAGGCTATGGCTACACCTTC

V gene: TRBV10-3
clone size: NA
D gene: TRBD1
J gene: TRBJ1-5
CDR3 protein: CAISATGGQGQPQHF
CDR3 DNA: TGTGCCATCAGTGCGACAGGGGGCCAGGGTCAGCCCCAGCATTTT

V gene: TRBV7-9
clone size: NA
D gene: TRBD1
J gene: TRBJ1-5
CDR3 protein: CASSLEAGGGQPQHF
CDR3 DNA: TGTGCCAGCAGCTTAGAGGCAGGGGGCGGTCAGCCCCAGCATTTT

V gene: TRBV30
clone size: NA
D gene: TRBD2
J gene: TRBJ2-7
CDR3 protein: CAWRRSGVFIYEQYF
CDR3 DNA: TGTGCCTGGAGGCGTAGCGGGGTCTTTATCTACGAGCAGTACTTC

V gene: TRBV5-6
clone size: NA
D gene: NA
J gene: TRBJ2-2
CDR3 protein: CASSLWWGGRSGELFF
CDR3 DNA: TGTGCCAGCAGCTTGTGGTGGGGGGGCCGATCCGGGGAGCTGTTTTTT

V gene: TRBV4-1
clone size: NA
D gene: TRBD1
J gene: TRBJ1-1
CDR3 protein: CASSQVTGGAAEAFF
CDR3 DNA: TGCGCCAGCAGCCAAGTTACAGGGGGTGCCGCTGAAGCTTTCTTT

V gene: TRBV11-2
clone size: NA
D gene: TRBD1
J gene: TRBJ1-2
CDR3 protein: CASSTGTGDYGYTF
CDR3 DNA: TGTGCCAGCAGCACCGGGACAGGGGACTATGGCTACACCTTC

V gene: TRBV12-5
clone size: NA
D gene: NA
J gene: TRBJ1-1
CDR3 protein: CASRLESVTEAFF
CDR3 DNA: TGTGCTAGTCGCCTCGAGTCGGTCACTGAAGCTTTCTTT

V gene: TRBV4-1
clone size: NA
D gene: NA
J gene: TRBJ1-2
CDR3 protein: CASAGGRSAFYGYTF
CDR3 DNA: TGCGCCAGCGCTGGGGGCAGGAGCGCATTCTATGGCTACACCTTC

V gene: TRBV5-1
clone size: NA
D gene: NA
J gene: TRBJ1-1
CDR3 protein: CASTPSAGANTEAFF
CDR3 DNA: TGCGCCAGCACACCCTCGGCAGGGGCGAACACTGAAGCTTTCTTT

V gene: TRBV7-6
clone size: NA
D gene: TRBD2
J gene: TRBJ2-1
CDR3 protein: CASSPGLAGLRMNEQFF
CDR3 DNA: TGTGCCAGCAGCCCGGGACTAGCGGGGCTTCGGATGAATGAGCAGTTCTTC

V gene: TRBV5-6
clone size: NA
D gene: NA
J gene: TRBJ1-4
CDR3 protein: CASSLEDRGNEKLFF
CDR3 DNA: TGTGCCAGCAGCCTGGAGGACAGAGGAAATGAAAAACTGTTTTTT

V gene: TRBV14
clone size: few
D gene: TRBD1
J gene: TRBJ1-1
CDR3 protein: CASSQDYPGQGSEAFF
CDR3 DNA: TGTGCCAGCAGCCAAGATTATCCGGGACAGGGGTCTGAAGCTTTCTTT

V gene: TRBV2
clone size: NA
D gene: TRBD2
J gene: TRBJ2-3
CDR3 protein: CASSRTSGTDTQYF
CDR3 DNA: TGTGCCAGCAGCCGGACTAGCGGCACAGATACGCAGTATTTT

V gene: TRBV28
clone size: NA
D gene: TRBD1
J gene: TRBJ1-3
CDR3 protein: CASSGQGLGNTIYF
CDR3 DNA: TGTGCCAGCAGCGGACAGGGATTAGGAAACACCATATATTTT

V gene: TRBV5-6
clone size: NA
D gene: NA
J gene: TRBJ2-2
CDR3 protein: CASSLEQGRHFIYTGELFF
CDR3 DNA: TGTGCCAGCAGCTTGGAGCAGGGGCGACACTTTATCTACACCGGGGAGCTGTTTTTT

V gene: TRBV7-8
clone size: NA
D gene: TRBD1
J gene: TRBJ2-2
CDR3 protein: CASSPRDRGRERELFF
CDR3 DNA: TGTGCCAGCAGCCCGAGGGACAGGGGACGAGAGCGGGAGCTGTTTTTT

V gene: TRBV6-2/TRBV6-3
clone size: once
D gene: NA
J gene: TRBJ1-5
CDR3 protein: CASSYDSRGTVLSNQPQHF
CDR3 DNA: TGTGCCAGCAGTTACGATTCCAGGGGAACGGTTCTTAGCAATCAGCCCCAGCATTTT

V gene: TRBV28
clone size: NA
D gene: NA
J gene: TRBJ1-2
CDR3 protein: CASSPRGRGEGYGYTF
CDR3 DNA: TGTGCCAGCAGTCCCCGGGGCAGGGGCGAAGGCTATGGCTACACCTTC

V gene: TRBV28
clone size: NA
D gene: NA
J gene: TRBJ2-7
CDR3 protein: CASSARDTGFREQYF
CDR3 DNA: TGTGCCAGCAGCGCACGGGACACGGGGTTTCGGGAGCAGTACTTC

V gene: TRBV30
clone size: NA
D gene: NA
J gene: TRBJ2-1
CDR3 protein: CAWSVEDGQFF
CDR3 DNA: TGTGCCTGGAGTGTAGAGGATGGGCAGTTCTTC

V gene: TRBV30
clone size: NA
D gene: TRBD1
J gene: TRBJ1-2
CDR3 protein: CAGGQGTSNYGYTF
CDR3 DNA: TGTGCCGGTGGACAGGGGACTTCTAACTATGGCTACACCTTC

V gene: TRBV5-4
clone size: NA
D gene: NA
J gene: TRBJ2-3
CDR3 protein: CASSLAGEGDTQYF
CDR3 DNA: TGTGCCAGCAGCTTGGCGGGGGAAGGAGATACGCAGTATTTT

V gene: TRBV19
clone size: NA
D gene: NA
J gene: TRBJ1-1
CDR3 protein: CASTAGKDTEAFF
CDR3 DNA: TGTGCCAGTACCGCAGGGAAGGACACTGAAGCTTTCTTT

V gene: TRBV7-8
clone size: NA
D gene: TRBD1
J gene: TRBJ1-2
CDR3 protein: CASSLRTGQTSNYGYTF
CDR3 DNA: TGTGCCAGCAGCCTTCGGACAGGGCAAACTTCTAACTATGGCTACACCTTC

V gene: TRBV6-1
clone size: NA
D gene: TRBD1
J gene: TRBJ2-7
CDR3 protein: CASSERDRGAGGLAYEQYF
CDR3 DNA: TGTGCCAGCAGTGAACGGGACAGGGGTGCGGGTGGTCTCGCCTACGAGCAGTACTTC

V gene: TRBV20-1
clone size: NA
D gene: TRBD1
J gene: TRBJ2-2
CDR3 protein: CSASRGTGYDTGELFF
CDR3 DNA: TGCAGTGCTAGTCGTGGGACAGGGTATGACACCGGGGAGCTGTTTTTT

V gene: TRBV27
clone size: NA
D gene: NA
J gene: TRBJ1-1
CDR3 protein: CASSLDSGGFTEAFF
CDR3 DNA: TGTGCCAGCAGTTTAGATTCGGGGGGTTTCACTGAAGCTTTCTTT

V gene: TRBV28
clone size: NA
D gene: NA
J gene: TRBJ1-2
CDR3 protein: CASSLGEGLKRGF
CDR3 DNA: TGTGCCAGCAGTTTGGGGGAGGGTCTGAAGCGGGGCTTC

V gene: TRBV14
clone size: NA
D gene: NA
J gene: TRBJ1-4
CDR3 protein: CASSPFRGTVDEKLFF
CDR3 DNA: TGTGCCAGCAGCCCCTTTAGGGGGACGGTAGATGAAAAACTGTTTTTT

V gene: TRBV2
clone size: NA
D gene: TRBD1
J gene: TRBJ1-3
CDR3 protein: CASSVRTGISGNTIYF
CDR3 DNA: TGTGCCAGCAGTGTCCGGACAGGAATCTCTGGAAACACCATATATTTT

V gene: TRBV7-9
clone size: NA
D gene: TRBD1
J gene: TRBJ1-5
CDR3 protein: CASSHGTGDQPQHF
CDR3 DNA: TGTGCCAGCAGCCACGGGACAGGTGATCAGCCCCAGCATTTT

V gene: TRBV27
clone size: once
D gene: NA
J gene: TRBJ1-1
CDR3 protein: CASSRSRNTEAFF
CDR3 DNA: TGTGCCAGCAGCCGTTCCAGGAACACTGAAGCTTTCTTT

V gene: TRBV9
clone size: NA
D gene: NA
J gene: TRBJ1-1
CDR3 protein: CASSVGGDGYTEAFF
CDR3 DNA: TGTGCCAGCAGCGTAGGAGGTGACGGCTACACTGAAGCTTTCTTT

V gene: TRBV5-1
clone size: few
D gene: TRBD2
J gene: TRBJ2-3
CDR3 protein: CASSLGGREDTQYF
CDR3 DNA: TGCGCCAGCAGCTTGGGCGGGAGGGAAGATACGCAGTATTTT

V gene: TRBV7-6
clone size: NA
D gene: TRBD1
J gene: TRBJ1-2
CDR3 protein: CASSLGLLRGRIGGYTF
CDR3 DNA: TGTGCCAGCAGCTTAGGACTGCTTAGGGGGCGGATAGGAGGCTACACCTTC

V gene: TRBV19
clone size: NA
D gene: NA
J gene: TRBJ1-1
CDR3 protein: CASRSGVMAEAFF
CDR3 DNA: TGTGCCAGTAGGTCGGGGGTCATGGCTGAAGCTTTCTTT

V gene: TRBV27
clone size: NA
D gene: NA
J gene: TRBJ1-1
CDR3 protein: CASSKFSLGRVRNTEAFF
CDR3 DNA: TGTGCCAGCAGTAAGTTCTCTTTGGGCCGAGTCCGGAACACTGAAGCTTTCTTT

V gene: TRBV5-1
clone size: NA
D gene: TRBD1
J gene: TRBJ2-1
CDR3 protein: CASSFLTGGNEQFF
CDR3 DNA: TGCGCCAGCAGCTTTTTGACAGGGGGCAATGAGCAGTTCTTC

V gene: TRBV30
clone size: NA
D gene: NA
J gene: TRBJ2-5
CDR3 protein: CAWSVSRETQYF
CDR3 DNA: TGTGCCTGGAGTGTAAGCCGGGAGACCCAGTACTTC

V gene: TRBV19
clone size: NA
D gene: NA
J gene: TRBJ2-5
CDR3 protein: CASSTTGTKETQYF
CDR3 DNA: TGTGCCAGTAGTACTACCGGGACAAAAGAGACCCAGTACTTC

V gene: TRBV19
clone size: few
D gene: NA
J gene: TRBJ1-4
CDR3 protein: CASSIAGRNEKLFF
CDR3 DNA: TGTGCCAGTAGTATTGCCGGTCGAAATGAAAAACTGTTTTTT

V gene: TRBV28
clone size: NA
D gene: TRBD1
J gene: TRBJ1-5
CDR3 protein: CASSFRSLYPGGYSNQPQHF
CDR3 DNA: TGTGCCAGCAGTTTTAGGTCTCTTTATCCAGGGGGATATAGCAATCAGCCCCAGCATTTT

V gene: TRBV7-9
clone size: NA
D gene: TRBD2
J gene: TRBJ2-7
CDR3 protein: CASSNGGGSSYEQYF
CDR3 DNA: TGTGCCAGCAGCAACGGCGGGGGGTCCTCCTACGAGCAGTACTTC

V gene: TRBV6-5
clone size: NA
D gene: TRBD2
J gene: TRBJ2-1
CDR3 protein: CASRPSGRRNEQFF
CDR3 DNA: TGTGCCAGCAGACCTAGCGGGAGACGTAATGAGCAGTTCTTC

V gene: TRBV7-9
clone size: NA
D gene: NA
J gene: TRBJ1-2
CDR3 protein: CASRPTGANYGYTF
CDR3 DNA: TGTGCCAGCAGACCGACAGGAGCTAACTATGGCTACACCTTC

V gene: TRBV5-4
clone size: NA
D gene: NA
J gene: TRBJ1-4
CDR3 protein: CASSLAGFGEKLFF
CDR3 DNA: TGTGCCAGCAGCTTGGCGGGTTTCGGTGAAAAACTGTTTTTT

V gene: TRBV5-1
clone size: NA
D gene: TRBD1
J gene: TRBJ1-1
CDR3 protein: CASSETGGRERSGFF
CDR3 DNA: TGCGCCAGCAGTGAGACAGGGGGCCGCGAGAGAAGTGGTTTCTTT

V gene: TRBV3-1/TRBV3-2
clone size: NA
D gene: TRBD1
J gene: TRBJ1-5
CDR3 protein: CASSLSLRTGKVHQPQHF
CDR3 DNA: TGTGCCAGCAGCCTTTCCCTAAGGACAGGGAAGGTGCATCAGCCCCAGCATTTT

V gene: TRBV7-2
clone size: NA
D gene: NA
J gene: TRBJ2-3
CDR3 protein: CASSSHSSTDTQYF
CDR3 DNA: TGTGCCAGCAGCTCACATAGCAGCACAGATACGCAGTATTTT

V gene: TRBV5-1
clone size: NA
D gene: NA
J gene: TRBJ1-6
CDR3 protein: CASSLGSYDNSPLHF
CDR3 DNA: TGCGCCAGCAGCTTGGGCTCCTACGATAATTCACCCCTCCACTTT

V gene: TRBV6-5
clone size: NA
D gene: NA
J gene: TRBJ1-2
CDR3 protein: CASTSGGGYTF
CDR3 DNA: TGTGCCAGCACCTCCGGTGGTGGCTACACCTTC

V gene: TRBV7-8
clone size: few
D gene: TRBD2
J gene: TRBJ2-1
CDR3 protein: CASSRALAGGFNEQFF
CDR3 DNA: TGTGCCAGCAGCCGGGCCCTAGCGGGGGGGTTCAATGAGCAGTTCTTC

V gene: TRBV30
clone size: NA
D gene: NA
J gene: TRBJ1-6
CDR3 protein: CAWIQGGYNSPLHF
CDR3 DNA: TGTGCCTGGATTCAGGGAGGCTATAATTCACCCCTCCACTTT

V gene: TRBV3-1/TRBV3-2
clone size: NA
D gene: TRBD2
J gene: TRBJ2-2
CDR3 protein: CASSKESRLARGTGELFF
CDR3 DNA: TGTGCCAGCAGCAAAGAAAGTAGACTAGCGCGGGGGACCGGGGAGCTGTTTTTT

V gene: TRBV10-3
clone size: NA
D gene: TRBD1
J gene: TRBJ1-1
CDR3 protein: CATVDPGTGGTEAFF
CDR3 DNA: TGTGCCACCGTAGACCCGGGGACAGGGGGCACTGAAGCTTTCTTT

V gene: TRBV5-1
clone size: NA
D gene: TRBD1
J gene: TRBJ1-2
CDR3 protein: CASSFGTGALALGYTF
CDR3 DNA: TGCGCCAGCAGCTTCGGGACAGGGGCCCTGGCCTTGGGCTACACCTTC

V gene: TRBV7-8
clone size: NA
D gene: TRBD1
J gene: TRBJ1-6
CDR3 protein: CASSLGGQASSYNSPLHF
CDR3 DNA: TGTGCCAGCAGCTTAGGGGGACAGGCTTCCTCCTATAATTCACCCCTCCACTTT

V gene: TRBV12-5
clone size: NA
D gene: NA
J gene: TRBJ2-2
CDR3 protein: CASMGWATGELFF
CDR3 DNA: TGTGCTAGTATGGGCTGGGCCACCGGGGAGCTGTTTTTT